The 30 T cell receptor beta chains presented below share a single source sample, sequenced in a study of shared clonotypes between healthy human individuals. Measured with immunoSEQ multiplex PCR; TCRdb has only the in-frame clones, and not every one. The table includes some 2 million clones, roughly 96% detected once. The sequencing input was naive CD4+ T cells sorted from blood. This sample's subset: CD45RA+ positively selected. Source of these receptors: a man aged 18 to 29 in good health.

The V gene is TRBV6-1, the J gene TRBJ1-6; D possibly corresponds to TRBD1 (5 bases). V was pared by 3 bases and J by 9 bases, with 6 bases between. Germline loops: CDR1 MNHNS, CDR2 SASEGT. The CDR3 consists of 12 residues. The CDR3 DNA follows: TGTGCCAGCAGTGACGGGGGTTCACCCCTCCACTTT. It translates to CASSDGGSPLHF.

This clone was seen a handful of times. A read error may produce the germline difference seen at one junction end. This chain joins TRBV5-6 and TRBJ1-2; 9 nucleotides match TRBD1. CDR1 and CDR2 from the germline V gene are SGHDT and YYEEEE. This CDR3 contains 13 residues. The CDR3 DNA sequence: TGTGCCAGCAGTTTGGGACAGGGCCTTGGCTACACCTTC. It encodes CASSLGQGLGYTF.

The chain employs TRBV6-1 and TRBJ2-5; 8 bases are shared with TRBD1. Per the germline V gene, CDR1 is MNHNS and CDR2 is SASEGT. The CDR3 has 15 residues. Trimming removed 7 bases from V and 6 bases from J; junction bases left unmatched: 13. For the CDR3, the DNA is TGTGCCAGCACCTACACCGGGACAGGCGGCCAGACCCAGTACTTC. Translating gives CASTYTGTGGQTQYF.

The chain combines TRBV10-3 with TRBJ2-2; 7 nucleotides line up with TRBD1. Losses at the gene ends were 5 bases for V and 0 bases for J; bases not matched to a gene: 3. From germline, CDR1 is ENHRY and CDR2 SYGVKD. The CDR3 contains 15 residues. The CDR3 nucleotides read TGTGCCATCAGTTGGGGGACAGCGAACACCGGGGAGCTGTTTTTT. Protein sequence: CAISWGTANTGELFF.

Details on this clone: The same CDR3 can be traced to other DNA sequences in this sample. V usage is TRBV9 and J usage is TRBJ2-1; D gene ambiguous. V lost 0 bases, J lost 4 bases, and 8 bases lay in between. Germline lookup yields CDR1 SGDLS and CDR2 YYNGEE. CDR3 size: 14 residues. The CDR3 bases are TGTGCCAGCAGCGTAGAGGGTAGGTACAATGAGCAGTTCTTC. This sequence encodes CASSVEGRYNEQFF.

The CDR3 loop reads CASSDYRDRGNTGELFF. CDR3 nucleotide sequence: TGTGCCAGCAGTGATTACCGGGACAGGGGAAACACCGGGGAGCTGTTTTTT. The chain links TRBV27 to TRBJ2-2; 10 bases are shared with TRBD1. Unmatched junction bases numbered 8, after V lost 5 bases and J lost 2 bases. Germline CDR1 and CDR2: MNHEY and SMNVEV (reference sequence). The CDR3 contains 17 residues.

This chain connects TRBV4-1 to TRBJ1-2; TRBD1 matches at 11 bases. V lost 0 bases, J lost 8 bases, and 5 bases stayed unmatched. Germline assignment: CDR1 MGHRA and CDR2 YSYEKL. CDR3 length equals 15 residues. Here the CDR3 DNA reads TGCGCCAGCAGCCAAGATTTTGGACAGGGGGCGGGCTACACCTTC. Residues: CASSQDFGQGAGYTF.

The chain recombines TRBV28 with TRBJ1-4; 8 bases fit TRBD1. The CDR3 consists of 17 residues. The germline V gene has CDR1 MDHEN and CDR2 SYDVKM. V shed 1 base and J 7 bases; nucleotides not matched to a gene: 11. DNA for the CDR3: TGTGCCAGCAGTTTATCCCCGGACAGGGTTTGGAGTGAAAAACTGTTTTTT. It yields the protein CASSLSPDRVWSEKLFF.

The rearrangement joins TRBV7-9 to TRBJ2-3; D is unclear. Germline V gene sequence: CDR1 SEHNR, CDR2 FQNEAQ (reference sequence). The CDR3 has 14 residues. Trimming took 0 bases from V and 4 from J, leaving 8 bases between them. In nucleotides, the CDR3 is TGTGCCAGCAGCTTAGCGATGTCACCAGATACGCAGTATTTT. It codes for CASSLAMSPDTQYF. The full variable domain, with the rest looked up from reference TRBV7-9 and TRBJ2-3, is DTGVSQNPRHKITKRGQNVTFRCDPISEHNRLYWYRQTLGQGPEFLTYFQNEAQLEKSRLLSDRFSAERPKGSFSTLEIQRTEQGDSAMYLCASSLAMSPDTQYFGPGTRLTVL.

As concerns this clone: This sample includes further DNA sequences coding for the same CDR3. The chain joins TRBV30 to TRBJ1-1, with no clear D. The V and J ends lost 1 base and 6 bases respectively, with 9 bases between them. The CDR3 has 12 residues. Germline V gives CDR1 GTSNPN, CDR2 SVGIG (reference sequence). In nucleotides, the CDR3 is TGTGCCTGGAGTGATCGGGGTCCTGAAGCTTTCTTT. It encodes CAWSDRGPEAFF.

V gene TRBV11-2 combines with J gene TRBJ2-5; TRBD2 might be the D (6 bases). The V gene's germline CDR1 is SGHAT and CDR2 FQNNGV. Trimming pared 3 bases from V and 1 base from J, leaving 18 bases between. The CDR3 totals 17 residues. The DNA of the CDR3 is TGTGCCAGCAGCTTGGGGACTGGAAGGGTTCCCCAAGAGACCCAGTACTTC. Residues: CASSLGTGRVPQETQYF.

This chain uses TRBV7-2 with TRBJ1-3; the D gene is possibly TRBD1 (6 bases). The germline V gene encodes CDR1 SGHTA and CDR2 FQGNSA. This CDR3 spans 15 amino acids. V lost 6 bases, J lost 0 bases, and 12 bases lay in between. DNA for the CDR3: TGTGCCAGCAGACCGGGACAAAGCTCTGGAAACACCATATATTTT. Encoded protein: CASRPGQSSGNTIYF.

The chain is built from TRBV7-8 and TRBJ2-1; D remains ambiguous. Trimming left V 7 bases short and J 7 bases short, with 14 bases between. CDR1 SGHVS and CDR2 FQNEAQ come from the germline V gene. This CDR3 has 13 amino acids. CDR3 sequence (DNA): TGTGCCAGCACTCCTCTGTGGGTTAATGAGCAGTTCTTC. Its translation: CASTPLWVNEQFF. Full variable domain (rest looked up from reference TRBV7-8 and TRBJ2-1): GAGVSQSPRYKVAKRGQDVALRCDPISGHVSLFWYQQALGQGPEFLTYFQNEAQLDKSGLPSDRFFAERPEGSVSTLKIQRTQQEDSAVYLCASTPLWVNEQFFGPGTRLTVL.

The V call is TRBV6-5, the J call TRBJ2-7, with 8 bases that match TRBD2. The CDR3 extends over 15 amino acids. With V trimmed by 6 bases and J by 5 bases, 12 bases remained unmatched. CDR1 is MNHEY, CDR2 SVGAGI, per germline. This CDR3 is CASRSGGSGIHEQYF. The CDR3 region has the DNA TGTGCCAGCAGGTCCGGTGGTAGCGGGATACACGAGCAGTACTTC.

This clone was picked up one time. V and J are TRBV7-2 and TRBJ2-1; TRBD2 matches at 10 bases. The V and J ends lost 4 bases and 9 bases, in that order; junction bases with no gene match: 12. Germline V gene lookup returns CDR1 SGHTA and CDR2 FQGNSA. There are 16 residues in the CDR3. CDR3 protein: CASSSVVLAGGAEQFF. CDR3 nucleotide sequence: TGTGCCAGCAGCTCCGTTGTTTTAGCGGGAGGAGCTGAGCAGTTCTTC.

This chain uses TRBV6-6 with TRBJ1-1; the D is unclear. This CDR3 has 13 amino acids. In germline, CDR1 is MNHNY, CDR2 SVGAGI (reference sequence). Trimming left V 6 bases short and J 5 bases short, with 13 bases between. CDR3 DNA sequence: TGTGCCAGCAGACCAATTGAAAGGACTGAAGCTTTCTTT. Translated, it gives CASRPIERTEAFF.

The chain has TRBV5-6 and TRBJ2-5, with D tentatively TRBD1 (5 bases). The V gene's germline CDR1 is SGHDT and CDR2 YYEEEE. Trimming removed 1 base at V and 5 bases at J, with 12 bases between. There are 14 residues in the CDR3. CDR3 nucleotide sequence: TGTGCCAGCAGCTTGACTCAAGGGGCGGAGACCCAGTACTTC. Translation gives CASSLTQGAETQYF.

The J gene is TRBJ2-4, the V gene TRBV6-1, with D unclear. This CDR3 is 13 amino acids long. The V gene's germline CDR1 is MNHNS and CDR2 SASEGT. The V end lost 6 bases, the J end lost 4 bases, and 10 bases lay between the germline ends. The CDR3 coding sequence is TGTGCCAGCAGCGTGGCTAATAAAAACATTCAGTACTTC. Protein product: CASSVANKNIQYF.

The chain links TRBV30 to TRBJ2-7; D gene uncertain. The length of the CDR3 is 12 residues. The ends were cut back, 4 bases at V and 3 bases at J, with 10 bases in the middle. CDR1 and CDR2 from the germline V gene are GTSNPN and SVGIG (reference sequence). The CDR3: CAWNIGNYEQYF. CDR3 sequence (DNA): TGTGCCTGGAACATAGGGAACTACGAGCAGTACTTC.

V gene TRBV9 combines with J gene TRBJ2-7; TRBD2 matches at 9 bases. V shed 1 base, J shed 2 bases, and the junction held 1 base outside the gene matches. The CDR3 is made up of 14 amino acids. Germline V gene sequence: CDR1 SGDLS, CDR2 YYNGEE. For the CDR3, the DNA is TGTGCCAGCAGCGTATCTAGCGGGACCTACGAGCAGTACTTC. It yields the protein CASSVSSGTYEQYF.

J is TRBJ2-7 and V is TRBV7-9; TRBD1 matches at 7 bases. V lost 1 base and J lost 6; bases outside the gene matches: 6. The germline V gene has CDR1 SEHNR and CDR2 FQNEAQ (reference sequence). This CDR3 region has 14 residues. CDR3 in DNA: TGTGCCAGCAGCTTAGAAGGGGGCTTGGTCGAGCAGTACTTC. Its translation is CASSLEGGLVEQYF.

The chain is built from TRBV6-5 and TRBJ2-5, with D unclear. This CDR3 has 14 residues. Germline CDR1 MNHEY, CDR2 SVGAGI. Trimming took off 0 bases at V and 5 bases at J, with 10 bases between the two ends. CDR3 amino acids: CASSYSKFSETQYF. In DNA form, the CDR3 reads TGTGCCAGCAGTTACTCAAAATTTTCGGAGACCCAGTACTTC.

CDR3 bases: TGTGCCAGCAGCCCCGGACAGGTAGCTAACTATGGCTACACCTTC. Protein sequence: CASSPGQVANYGYTF. V and J are TRBV7-3 and TRBJ1-2, with 7 nucleotides matching TRBD1. Unmatched junction bases numbered 6, after V lost 5 bases and J lost 0 bases. The CDR3 is 15 amino acids. Germline assignment: CDR1 SGHTA and CDR2 FQGTGA.

As regards this clone: Other DNA sequences in this sample translate to the same CDR3. This sequence joins TRBV6-5 and TRBJ2-5; D unresolved. The CDR3 spans 11 residues. Germline loops: CDR1 MNHEY, CDR2 SVGAGI. Trimming left V 6 bases short and J 4 bases short, with 6 bases between. The CDR3 nucleotides read TGTGCCAGCAGAAGAAGAGAGACCCAGTACTTC. Protein: CASRRRETQYF.

V is TRBV10-1 and J is TRBJ2-7; 7 nucleotides match TRBD2. The CDR3 loop spans 13 amino acids. V gave up 10 bases and J gave up 2 bases; unmatched junction bases: 8. Germline CDR1 is WNHNN and CDR2 is SYGVQD (reference sequence). The CDR3: CATSRGSPYEQYF. In DNA form, the CDR3 reads TGCGCCACCAGCCGCGGGAGCCCCTACGAGCAGTACTTC.

The chain links TRBV30 to TRBJ2-1; D uncertain. CDR1 is GTSNPN and CDR2 is SVGIG in the germline V gene (reference sequence). Trimming left V 3 bases short and J 10 bases short, with 13 bases between. CDR3 length equals 12 residues. The CDR3 DNA reads as TGTGCCTGGAGAGAGCCCCTGCTCGAGCAGTTCTTC. Amino acids: CAWREPLLEQFF.

The chain links TRBV25-1 to TRBJ2-3; 8 nucleotides agree with TRBD2. The germline gives CDR1 MGHDK, CDR2 SYGVNS. V was pared by 0 bases and J by 7 bases, with 9 bases of the junction left unmatched. The CDR3 is 16 amino acids. CDR3 amino acids: CASSEYAPGGRNTQYF. CDR3 DNA sequence: TGTGCCAGCAGTGAATATGCCCCGGGAGGGAGGAATACGCAGTATTTT.

V gene TRBV15 combines with J gene TRBJ2-7; D not certain. V was cut by 0 bases and J by 3 bases, with 9 bases left in between. Germline assignment: CDR1 LNHNV and CDR2 YYDKDF (reference sequence). This CDR3 contains 14 residues. The CDR3 reads CATSRDRLNYEQYF. The CDR3 bases are TGTGCCACCAGCAGAGATCGTCTTAACTACGAGCAGTACTTC.

The rearrangement links TRBV7-2 to TRBJ1-2; D uncertain. Trimming removed 4 bases from V and 3 bases from J, with 15 bases in between. The CDR3 is 15 residues long. The germline V gene encodes CDR1 SGHTA and CDR2 FQGNSA. CDR3 nucleotide sequence: TGTGCCAGCAGCTCCACCCCGCTCGGGTACTATGGCTACACCTTC. Protein: CASSSTPLGYYGYTF.

J is TRBJ1-2 and V is TRBV5-6; possible D gene TRBD1, 5 bases. CDR1 and CDR2 (germline): SGHDT, YYEEEE. Trimming took off 0 bases at V and 5 bases at J, with 8 bases between the two ends. The CDR3 runs to 13 residues. The CDR3 bases are TGTGCCAGCAGCTTGGGAGGGGATTATGGCTACACCTTC. Translation: CASSLGGDYGYTF. The full variable domain, with the rest looked up from reference TRBV5-6 and TRBJ1-2, is DAGVTQSPTHLIKTRGQQVTLRCSPKSGHDTVSWYQQALGQGPQFIFQYYEEEERQRGNFPDRFSGHQFPNYSSELNVNALLLGDSALYLCASSLGGDYGYTFGSGTRLTVV.